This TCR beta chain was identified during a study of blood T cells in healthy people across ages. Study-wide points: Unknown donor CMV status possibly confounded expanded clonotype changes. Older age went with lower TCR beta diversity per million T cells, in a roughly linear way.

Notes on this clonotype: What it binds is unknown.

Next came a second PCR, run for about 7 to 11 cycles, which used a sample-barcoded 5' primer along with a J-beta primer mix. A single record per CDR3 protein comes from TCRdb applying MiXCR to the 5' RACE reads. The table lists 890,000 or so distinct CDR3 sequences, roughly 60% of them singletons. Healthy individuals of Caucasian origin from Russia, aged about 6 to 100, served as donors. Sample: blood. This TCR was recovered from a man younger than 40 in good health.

The CDR3 region is CASSPGRGPNTEAFF. DNA of the CDR3: TGTGCCAGCAGCCCCGGCAGAGGGCCGAACACTGAAGCTTTCTTT. The chain carries TRBV7-2 and TRBJ1-1; D ambiguous. V was trimmed by 5 bases and J by 1 base, leaving 14 bases between them. CDR3 length: 15 amino acids. Germline CDR1 and CDR2: SGHTA and FQGNSA.